These 27 T cell receptor beta chains share one sample of origin, sequenced in a study of shared clonotypes between healthy human individuals. Produced via immunoSEQ multiplex PCR; TCRdb's table is partial and in-frame only. This sample carries about 670,000 clones, approximately 75% of them seen once, and the ten largest clones take 1.5% to 2%. The material sequenced was memory CD4+ T cells sorted from blood. Indicated subset: CD45RA-negative fraction. Receptors were obtained from a young woman in good health.

V and J are TRBV7-9 and TRBJ2-2; D may be TRBD1 or TRBD2 (5 bases each). Germline V gives CDR1 SEHNR, CDR2 FQNEAQ (reference sequence). The V end was cut by 4 bases, the J end by 8 bases, with 20 bases between. The CDR3 extends over 16 amino acids. The CDR3 is CASSSEGTDSVGELFF. The CDR3 nucleotides are TGTGCCAGCAGCTCTGAGGGGACGGACTCTGTAGGGGAGCTGTTTTTT.

The chain has TRBV14 and TRBJ2-2; possible D gene TRBD1, 5 bases. Germline CDR1 SGHDN, CDR2 FVKESK. V was trimmed by 6 bases and J by 0 bases, leaving 14 bases between them. The CDR3 contains 16 residues. In DNA, the CDR3 is TGTGCCAGCAGTCTCAGGGTACCCCCGAACACCGGGGAGCTGTTTTTT. As protein: CASSLRVPPNTGELFF.

The V and J genes are TRBV5-6 and TRBJ2-3; tentatively, D is TRBD2 (6 bases). In germline, CDR1 is SGHDT, CDR2 YYEEEE. V was clipped by 4 bases and J by 0 bases, with 15 bases between them. The CDR3 extends over 16 amino acids. The CDR3 DNA sequence: TGTGCCAGCAGCAAGAGCACCGGGACTAGCACAGATACGCAGTATTTT. Its protein product is CASSKSTGTSTDTQYF. Full variable domain (rest looked up from reference TRBV5-6 and TRBJ2-3): DAGVTQSPTHLIKTRGQQVTLRCSPKSGHDTVSWYQQALGQGPQFIFQYYEEEERQRGNFPDRFSGHQFPNYSSELNVNALLLGDSALYLCASSKSTGTSTDTQYFGPGTRLTVL.

The rearrangement uses TRBV19 and TRBJ2-3; D tentatively fits TRBD1 or TRBD2 (5 bases each). Germline CDR1 is LNHDA and CDR2 is SQIVND (reference sequence). Trimming pared 3 bases from V and 0 bases from J, leaving 13 bases between. The CDR3 runs to 16 residues. The CDR3 DNA is TGTGCCAGTAGTATTCTCGGGGACCTAAGCACAGATACGCAGTATTTT. This translates into CASSILGDLSTDTQYF.

The chain links TRBV19 to TRBJ1-5; D is uncertain. Germline CDR1 and CDR2: LNHDA and SQIVND (reference sequence). The CDR3 is made up of 14 amino acids. Deletions cut 7 bases from V and 4 bases from J, with 14 bases between. CDR3 nucleotide sequence: TGTGCCAGTAAAGCAGGTGCGTTTAATCAGCCCCAGCATTTT. Translation: CASKAGAFNQPQHF.

This chain joins TRBV28 and TRBJ1-5; unclear D gene. The germline V gene has CDR1 MDHEN and CDR2 SYDVKM. This CDR3 is 15 amino acids long. V lost 4 bases and J 5 bases, leaving 15 bases between the germline ends. The CDR3 sequence: CASSSSTQTHQPQHF. DNA of the CDR3: TGTGCCAGCAGTTCCTCGACCCAAACCCATCAGCCCCAGCATTTT.

This clone was observed a handful of times. The chain's CDR3 is CASSYGNYGYTF. The DNA for the CDR3 is TGTGCCAGCAGTTATGGGAACTATGGCTACACCTTC. This sequence joins TRBV6-5 and TRBJ1-2; no definite D call. The germline V and J ends were trimmed by 3 bases and 2 bases, with 4 bases remaining between them. There are 12 residues in the CDR3. Germline V gene lookup returns CDR1 MNHEY and CDR2 SVGAGI.

This clone was detected many times. The chain links TRBV5-6 to TRBJ2-2; D not certain. The length of the CDR3 is 14 residues. Trimming shortened V by 5 bases and J by 6 bases, and 14 bases separated the two germline ends. Germline V gene lookup returns CDR1 SGHDT and CDR2 YYEEEE. Here the CDR3 reads CASSSRPGSGELFF. Here the CDR3 DNA reads TGTGCCAGCAGTTCAAGACCTGGCTCCGGGGAGCTGTTTTTT.

The V call is TRBV19, the J call TRBJ1-1; D gene uncertain. Per germline, CDR1 LNHDA and CDR2 SQIVND (reference sequence). V was trimmed by 2 bases and J by 7 bases, leaving 11 bases between them. The CDR3 spans 13 residues. This chain's CDR3 is CASSINRAGEAFF. The CDR3 DNA reads TGTGCCAGTAGTATAAATAGGGCGGGTGAAGCTTTCTTT.

The chain uses TRBV7-2 and TRBJ2-7, with 9 bases aligning to TRBD2. Unmatched junction bases numbered 5, after V lost 3 bases and J lost 5 bases. The CDR3 runs 14 residues. CDR1 SGHTA and CDR2 FQGNSA come from the germline V gene. The CDR3 here is CASSFSGSRNEQYF. For the CDR3, the DNA is TGTGCCAGCAGCTTTAGCGGGAGTCGGAACGAGCAGTACTTC.

The chain links TRBV27 to TRBJ2-5, with a tentative D call TRBD1 (5 bases). V was pared by 5 bases and J by 7 bases, with 29 bases between. The CDR3 loop spans 18 amino acids. Per germline, CDR1 MNHEY and CDR2 SMNVEV (reference sequence). In DNA form, the CDR3 reads TGTGCCAGCAGTCCGAACCACCACAGGTGGGGTCTTTTGGGGACCCAGTACTTC. This encodes CASSPNHHRWGLLGTQYF.

As to this clone: Other DNA variants within this sample encode the same CDR3. The rearrangement links TRBV18 to TRBJ2-7, with D perhaps matching TRBD1 (5 bases). The germline V and J ends were trimmed by 1 base and 2 bases, with 9 bases remaining between them. The CDR3 covers 14 residues. CDR1 is KGHSH, CDR2 LQKENI, per germline. The CDR3 DNA reads TGTGCCAGCTCACCACGCCAGGGCACCTACGAGCAGTACTTC. Its translation is CASSPRQGTYEQYF.

The V and J genes are TRBV6-5 and TRBJ2-3, with D perhaps TRBD2 (5 bases). Per germline, CDR1 MNHEY and CDR2 SVGAGI. The germline V and J ends were trimmed by 0 bases and 9 bases, with 7 bases remaining between them. The CDR3 length is 12 residues. The CDR3 protein is CASSYSGETQYF. CDR3 sequence (DNA): TGTGCCAGCAGTTACTCTGGGGAGACGCAGTATTTT.

The chain links TRBV27 to TRBJ2-2, with 10 bases identical to TRBD1. Per germline, CDR1 MNHEY and CDR2 SMNVEV (reference sequence). Trimming took 4 bases from V and 4 from J; bases not matched to a gene: 3. CDR3 length equals 15 residues. The CDR3 reads CASSWTGGATGELFF. The DNA for the CDR3 is TGTGCCAGCAGTTGGACAGGGGGTGCCACCGGGGAGCTGTTTTTT.

Notes on this clone: At one of its ends the junction is not consistent with the germline gene, which may arise from a read error. This chain connects TRBV12-5 to TRBJ2-7; TRBD2 is a possible D gene (6 bases). Germline V gene lookup returns CDR1 LGHNT and CDR2 FRNRAP. The CDR3 is 14 residues long. The CDR3 protein is CASGLPPWVAEYHF. The CDR3, as DNA: TGTGCTAGTGGTTTACCCCCCTGGGTAGCGGAGTACCACTTC.

CDR3 residues: CASADSGNGREQYF. The CDR3 DNA reads as TGTGCCAGCGCCGATAGCGGGAACGGGCGGGAGCAGTACTTC. This chain connects TRBV2 to TRBJ2-7; TRBD2 agrees at 8 bases. CDR3 length: 14 amino acids. Germline CDR1 SNHLY, CDR2 FYNNEI. V was clipped by 8 bases and J by 7 bases; unmatched bases: 13.

This chain uses TRBV28 with TRBJ1-4; tentatively, D is TRBD1 (6 bases). The germline gives CDR1 MDHEN, CDR2 SYDVKM. Between the trimmed V and J ends, which lost 4 bases and 0 bases, there was a span of 12 bases. This CDR3 has 16 residues. The CDR3 nucleotides are TGTGCCAGCAGTTCACTGACAGGCGCAACTAATGAAAAACTGTTTTTT. This encodes CASSSLTGATNEKLFF.

This chain connects TRBV19 to TRBJ2-2; tentatively, D is TRBD2 (6 bases). Germline CDR1 LNHDA, CDR2 SQIVND (reference sequence). Trimming removed 3 bases from V and 1 base from J, with 9 bases in between. The CDR3 is made up of 15 amino acids. CDR3 sequence (DNA): TGTGCCAGTAGTATTGGGACTCAGAACACCGGGGAGCTGTTTTTT. Translating it yields CASSIGTQNTGELFF. Full variable domain (remainder filled in from reference TRBV19 and TRBJ2-2): DGGITQSPKYLFRKEGQNVTLSCEQNLNHDAMYWYRQDPGQGLRLIYYSQIVNDFQKGDIAEGYSVSREKKESFPLTVTSAQKNPTAFYLCASSIGTQNTGELFFGEGSRLTVL.

The chain is built from TRBV4-1 and TRBJ1-1, with a weak D call TRBD1 (6 bases). Trimming shortened V by 3 bases and J by 8 bases, and 13 bases separated the two germline ends. Germline V CDR1 and CDR2: MGHRA, YSYEKL. The CDR3 sequence is 13 residues long. DNA for the CDR3: TGCGCCAGCAGCCACTTACAGGGTCGGGAAGCTTTCTTT. Protein product: CASSHLQGREAFF.

The V gene is TRBV5-8, the J gene TRBJ1-6; 8 nucleotides align to TRBD1. This CDR3 has 15 residues. Per the germline V gene, CDR1 is SGHTS and CDR2 is YDEGEE. The V and J ends lost 2 bases and 10 bases, in that order; junction bases with no gene match: 8. CDR3 DNA: TGTGCCAGCAGCTTCCGACAGGGGACTAGATCACCCCTCCACTTT. This encodes CASSFRQGTRSPLHF.

V gene TRBV28 combines with J gene TRBJ1-1; 7 positions match TRBD1. The ends lost 8 bases at V and 2 bases at J; junction bases unmatched: 11. This CDR3 region has 15 residues. The V gene's germline CDR1 is MDHEN and CDR2 SYDVKM. Written as DNA, the CDR3 is TGTGCCAGCGAGAAAGCCGGGACAGACAACACTGAAGCTTTCTTT. It is translated as CASEKAGTDNTEAFF.

V usage is TRBV27 and J usage is TRBJ2-7, with 11 bases fitting TRBD1. The CDR3 runs to 18 residues. Germline CDR1 and CDR2: MNHEY and SMNVEV (reference sequence). J lost 6 bases, V lost 0 bases, and 13 bases had no gene match. The CDR3 nucleotides are TGTGCCAGCAGTTTATCTTCGCGTTGGGGACAGGGGGAAATCGAGCAGTACTTC. Amino acid sequence: CASSLSSRWGQGEIEQYF.

This clone was recorded a few times. The J gene is TRBJ1-2, the V gene TRBV18; D is undetermined. Germline CDR1 KGHSH, CDR2 LQKENI. V shed 2 bases and J shed 5 bases, with 9 bases lying between them. The CDR3 is made up of 13 amino acids. The CDR3 nucleotides read TGTGCCAGCTCACCAAGGGAGATATATGGCTACACCTTC. It translates to CASSPREIYGYTF.

This chain joins TRBV4-1 and TRBJ2-7, with D possibly being TRBD1 (5 bases). The germline V gene encodes CDR1 MGHRA and CDR2 YSYEKL. V lost 4 bases to trimming and J lost 3 bases, with 19 bases between them. The CDR3 length is 16 residues. This CDR3 is CASSREQEPLSYEQYF. The CDR3 nucleotides are TGCGCCAGCAGCCGAGAACAGGAGCCCCTCAGCTACGAGCAGTACTTC.

This clone appeared a few times. The chain employs TRBV27 and TRBJ2-2, with TRBD2 matching 9 bases. CDR3 length: 18 residues. V lost 5 bases, J lost 0 bases, and 10 bases stayed unmatched. CDR1 is MNHEY, CDR2 SMNVEV, per germline (reference sequence). The CDR3 region has the DNA TGTGCCAGCAGTCGCAGGGCGGGAGGGCCTTCGAACACCGGGGAGCTGTTTTTT. It encodes CASSRRAGGPSNTGELFF.

The CDR3 loop is CASNLYGSTDTQYF. Written as DNA, the CDR3 is TGTGCCAGCAACCTCTACGGGAGCACAGATACGCAGTATTTT. The chain is built from TRBV7-8 and TRBJ2-3; D remains unclear. The CDR3 runs to 14 residues. From germline, CDR1 is SGHVS and CDR2 FQNEAQ. V was clipped by 7 bases and J by 0 bases, with 11 bases between them.

This chain joins TRBV7-9 and TRBJ1-2, with unresolved D. Deletions cut 3 bases from V and 5 bases from J, with 4 bases between. The CDR3 consists of 11 residues. CDR1 is SEHNR, CDR2 FQNEAQ, per germline (reference sequence). CDR3 nucleotides: TGTGCCAGCAGCTTCGGATATGGCTACACCTTC. The encoded protein is CASSFGYGYTF.